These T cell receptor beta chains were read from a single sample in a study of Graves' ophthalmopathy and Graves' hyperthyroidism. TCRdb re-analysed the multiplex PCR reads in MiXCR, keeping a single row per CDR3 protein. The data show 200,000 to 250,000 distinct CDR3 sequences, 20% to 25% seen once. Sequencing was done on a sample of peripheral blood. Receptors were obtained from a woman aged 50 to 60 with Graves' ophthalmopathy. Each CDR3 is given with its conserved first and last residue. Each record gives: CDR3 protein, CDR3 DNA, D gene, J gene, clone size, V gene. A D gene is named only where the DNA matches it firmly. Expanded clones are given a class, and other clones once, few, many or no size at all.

CDR3aa: CASTPGQGYEQYF
CDR3nt: TGTGCCAGCACCCCGGGACAGGGCTACGAGCAGTACTTC
d_gene: TRBD1
j_gene: TRBJ2-7
abundance: few
v_gene: TRBV12-3/TRBV12-4

CDR3aa: CASSEPAQETQYF
CDR3nt: TGTGCCAGCAGTGAGCCGGCTCAGGAGACCCAGTACTTC
d_gene: -
j_gene: TRBJ2-5
abundance: -
v_gene: TRBV6-1

CDR3aa: CASSQVGTGWLAEAFF
CDR3nt: TGTGCCAGCAGCCAAGTTGGGACAGGGTGGTTGGCTGAAGCTTTCTTT
d_gene: TRBD1
j_gene: TRBJ1-1
abundance: many
v_gene: TRBV4-2

CDR3aa: CAWNLGTGVDEQYF
CDR3nt: TGTGCCTGGAACCTCGGGACAGGGGTCGACGAGCAGTACTTC
d_gene: TRBD1
j_gene: TRBJ2-7
abundance: many
v_gene: TRBV30

CDR3aa: CSVLGPGNTGELFF
CDR3nt: TGCAGCGTTCTAGGCCCCGGAAACACCGGGGAGCTGTTTTTT
d_gene: -
j_gene: TRBJ2-2
abundance: -
v_gene: TRBV29-1

CDR3aa: CASCGRLYEQYF
CDR3nt: TGTGCCAGCTGCGGCCGTCTCTACGAGCAGTACTTC
d_gene: -
j_gene: TRBJ2-7
abundance: many
v_gene: TRBV19

CDR3aa: CASGLVTGGMSTGELFF
CDR3nt: TGTGCTAGTGGTTTGGTCACGGGGGGGATGTCCACCGGGGAGCTGTTTTTT
d_gene: TRBD2
j_gene: TRBJ2-2
abundance: many
v_gene: TRBV12-5

CDR3aa: CAMRSKGRGFFQPQHF
CDR3nt: TGCGCCATGAGGTCAAAGGGCAGGGGATTTTTTCAGCCCCAGCATTTT
d_gene: -
j_gene: TRBJ1-5
abundance: many
v_gene: TRBV10-1

CDR3aa: CASRRAGDQPQHF
CDR3nt: TGTGCCAGTAGAAGGGCGGGCGACCAGCCCCAGCATTTT
d_gene: -
j_gene: TRBJ1-5
abundance: -
v_gene: TRBV19

CDR3aa: CASSYPPQGSSGNTIYF
CDR3nt: TGTGCCAGCAGTTACCCACCACAGGGAAGCTCTGGAAACACCATATATTTT
d_gene: -
j_gene: TRBJ1-3
abundance: many
v_gene: TRBV6-5

CDR3aa: CASSYSSNPEGTKPYEQYF
CDR3nt: TGTGCCAGCAGTTACTCTAGTAACCCGGAGGGGACCAAACCCTACGAGCAGTACTTC
d_gene: -
j_gene: TRBJ2-7
abundance: -
v_gene: TRBV6-2/TRBV6-3

CDR3aa: CASRWGVDTEAFF
CDR3nt: TGTGCCAGTAGGTGGGGCGTGGACACTGAAGCTTTCTTT
d_gene: -
j_gene: TRBJ1-1
abundance: many
v_gene: TRBV19

CDR3aa: CASLVPARSGNTIYF
CDR3nt: TGTGCCAGCCTTGTACCGGCCCGCTCTGGAAACACCATATATTTT
d_gene: -
j_gene: TRBJ1-3
abundance: many
v_gene: TRBV9

CDR3aa: CASSLQRDSLYEQYF
CDR3nt: TGTGCCAGCAGCTTACAGAGGGACAGCCTCTACGAGCAGTACTTC
d_gene: TRBD1
j_gene: TRBJ2-7
abundance: few
v_gene: TRBV13

CDR3aa: CATSGPGQGAREQYF
CDR3nt: TGTGCCACCAGCGGACCGGGACAGGGGGCGAGGGAGCAGTACTTC
d_gene: TRBD1
j_gene: TRBJ2-7
abundance: -
v_gene: TRBV15

CDR3aa: CASTLGGKNRALFF
CDR3nt: TGTGCCAGCACACTAGGGGGAAAAAATAGGGCGCTGTTTTTT
d_gene: -
j_gene: TRBJ2-2
abundance: -
v_gene: TRBV2

CDR3aa: CASSQDPGPRNIQYF
CDR3nt: TGCGCCAGCAGCCAAGATCCGGGGCCCAGGAACATTCAGTACTTC
d_gene: -
j_gene: TRBJ2-4
abundance: -
v_gene: TRBV4-1

CDR3aa: CASSSRTSGRYEQYF
CDR3nt: TGTGCCAGCAGCTCCCGGACTAGCGGGAGATACGAGCAGTACTTC
d_gene: TRBD2
j_gene: TRBJ2-7
abundance: -
v_gene: TRBV7-3

CDR3aa: CASSVESTDRNSYNSPLHF
CDR3nt: TGTGCCAGCAGCGTAGAGTCAACAGATAGAAATTCCTATAATTCACCCCTCCACTTT
d_gene: -
j_gene: TRBJ1-6
abundance: -
v_gene: TRBV9

CDR3aa: CASSSQRLGRTEAFF
CDR3nt: TGTGCCAGCAGTTCTCAACGTTTAGGGAGGACTGAAGCTTTCTTT
d_gene: -
j_gene: TRBJ1-1
abundance: many
v_gene: TRBV6-5

CDR3aa: CASSPQLSYGYTF
CDR3nt: TGTGCCAGCAGTCCCCAGCTGTCCTATGGCTACACCTTC
d_gene: -
j_gene: TRBJ1-2
abundance: many
v_gene: TRBV12-3/TRBV12-4

CDR3aa: CASSLAYTGVPVQGTQYF
CDR3nt: TGTGCCAGCAGCTTAGCATACACAGGGGTGCCCGTTCAAGGGACCCAGTACTTC
d_gene: TRBD1
j_gene: TRBJ2-5
abundance: -
v_gene: TRBV7-2

CDR3aa: CASAPGGTDTQYF
CDR3nt: TGTGCCAGCGCACCGGGGGGCACAGATACGCAGTATTTT
d_gene: -
j_gene: TRBJ2-3
abundance: many
v_gene: TRBV28

CDR3aa: CASSLAAGANYGYTF
CDR3nt: TGTGCCAGCAGCTTAGCGGCAGGGGCTAACTATGGCTACACCTTC
d_gene: -
j_gene: TRBJ1-2
abundance: many
v_gene: TRBV7-8

CDR3aa: CSVADGNTGELFF
CDR3nt: TGCAGCGTCGCCGATGGAAACACCGGGGAGCTGTTTTTT
d_gene: -
j_gene: TRBJ2-2
abundance: few
v_gene: TRBV29-1

CDR3aa: CSARDQRIGNSPLHF
CDR3nt: TGCAGTGCTAGAGACCAGAGGATAGGGAATTCACCCCTCCACTTT
d_gene: -
j_gene: TRBJ1-6
abundance: few
v_gene: TRBV20-1

CDR3aa: CASSLGAGPGTGELFF
CDR3nt: TGTGCCAGCAGCTTAGGCGCGGGGCCGGGGACCGGGGAGCTGTTTTTT
d_gene: -
j_gene: TRBJ2-2
abundance: few
v_gene: TRBV7-2

CDR3aa: CASSEGQAYGYTF
CDR3nt: TGTGCCAGCAGTGAGGGACAGGCCTATGGCTACACCTTC
d_gene: TRBD1
j_gene: TRBJ1-2
abundance: -
v_gene: TRBV6-1

CDR3aa: CASSRIPGQPFRVQYF
CDR3nt: TGTGCCAGCAGCCGCATACCGGGACAGCCCTTTAGGGTGCAGTACTTC
d_gene: TRBD1
j_gene: TRBJ2-7
abundance: once
v_gene: TRBV11-2

CDR3aa: CASSTGTGVAEQYF
CDR3nt: TGTGCCAGCAGTACCGGGACAGGGGTCGCCGAGCAGTACTTC
d_gene: TRBD1
j_gene: TRBJ2-7
abundance: many
v_gene: TRBV27

CDR3aa: CASSLTSGRTETQYF
CDR3nt: TGTGCCAGCAGTTTAACTAGCGGGAGAACAGAGACCCAGTACTTC
d_gene: TRBD2
j_gene: TRBJ2-5
abundance: many
v_gene: TRBV12-3/TRBV12-4

CDR3aa: CAWSSGTGFGEQYF
CDR3nt: TGTGCCTGGTCCTCCGGGACAGGGTTCGGCGAGCAGTACTTC
d_gene: TRBD1
j_gene: TRBJ2-7
abundance: many
v_gene: TRBV30

CDR3aa: CASSLALVRAQEQYF
CDR3nt: TGTGCCAGCAGCTTAGCGCTGGTCAGGGCCCAGGAGCAGTACTTC
d_gene: -
j_gene: TRBJ2-7
abundance: many
v_gene: TRBV7-2

CDR3aa: CASSSGIGTSNQPQHF
CDR3nt: TGTGCCAGCAGTTCCGGGATAGGGACGAGCAATCAGCCCCAGCATTTT
d_gene: -
j_gene: TRBJ1-5
abundance: few
v_gene: TRBV2

CDR3aa: CATSYANRDSIQYF
CDR3nt: TGTGCCACCAGCTACGCCAACCGGGACAGTATTCAGTACTTC
d_gene: TRBD1
j_gene: TRBJ2-4
abundance: many
v_gene: TRBV15

CDR3aa: CSVGGSGRGNEQYF
CDR3nt: TGCAGCGTTGGAGGTAGCGGGAGGGGGAACGAGCAGTACTTC
d_gene: TRBD2
j_gene: TRBJ2-7
abundance: many
v_gene: TRBV29-1

CDR3aa: CASSPRRTAAGSWSSYNSPLHF
CDR3nt: TGTGCCAGCTCACCGAGAAGGACGGCGGCGGGGTCGTGGAGCTCCTATAATTCACCCCTCCACTTT
d_gene: -
j_gene: TRBJ1-6
abundance: few
v_gene: TRBV18

CDR3aa: CASSLYGPGSNTEAFF
CDR3nt: TGTGCCAGCAGCTTATATGGCCCAGGGAGCAACACTGAAGCTTTCTTT
d_gene: -
j_gene: TRBJ1-1
abundance: many
v_gene: TRBV7-3

CDR3aa: CSVGRQRDEPQHF
CDR3nt: TGCAGCGTTGGTCGTCAGCGGGATGAGCCCCAGCATTTT
d_gene: -
j_gene: TRBJ1-5
abundance: many
v_gene: TRBV29-1

CDR3aa: CASSLETQYF
CDR3nt: TGTGCCAGCAGTTTAGAGACCCAGTACTTC
d_gene: -
j_gene: TRBJ2-5
abundance: many
v_gene: TRBV28

CDR3aa: CATSRGGLLMGEQYF
CDR3nt: TGTGCCACCAGCAGAGGGGGGCTCCTAATGGGCGAGCAGTACTTC
d_gene: -
j_gene: TRBJ2-7
abundance: many
v_gene: TRBV15

CDR3aa: CASSSNSPYEQYF
CDR3nt: TGTGCCAGCAGTTCAAACTCTCCCTACGAGCAGTACTTC
d_gene: -
j_gene: TRBJ2-7
abundance: few
v_gene: TRBV28

CDR3aa: CASRDSVEETQYF
CDR3nt: TGTGCCAGCAGGGATTCTGTCGAAGAGACCCAGTACTTC
d_gene: -
j_gene: TRBJ2-5
abundance: -
v_gene: TRBV6-1

CDR3aa: CAGKNRQGMNTEAFF
CDR3nt: TGTGCCGGCAAGAATAGACAGGGGATGAACACTGAAGCTTTCTTT
d_gene: TRBD1
j_gene: TRBJ1-1
abundance: -
v_gene: TRBV12-3/TRBV12-4

CDR3aa: CASKGQGNQPQHF
CDR3nt: TGTGCCAGCAAGGGACAGGGCAATCAGCCCCAGCATTTT
d_gene: TRBD1
j_gene: TRBJ1-5
abundance: many
v_gene: TRBV6-5

CDR3aa: CASSRLTGGGEAEAFF
CDR3nt: TGCGCCAGCAGCCGATTGACAGGGGGCGGTGAAGCTGAAGCTTTCTTT
d_gene: TRBD1
j_gene: TRBJ1-1
abundance: -
v_gene: TRBV4-1

CDR3aa: CASSLGRFSYEQYF
CDR3nt: TGTGCCAGCAGTTTAGGGAGGTTCTCCTACGAGCAGTACTTC
d_gene: -
j_gene: TRBJ2-7
abundance: many
v_gene: TRBV12-3/TRBV12-4

CDR3aa: CASSLSVGSEAFF
CDR3nt: TGTGCCAGCAGTTTATCTGTTGGCTCTGAAGCTTTCTTT
d_gene: -
j_gene: TRBJ1-1
abundance: many
v_gene: TRBV28

CDR3aa: CASSLAAGSPLHF
CDR3nt: TGTGCCAGCAGTTTAGCGGCCGGGTCACCCCTCCACTTT
d_gene: -
j_gene: TRBJ1-6
abundance: -
v_gene: TRBV12-3/TRBV12-4

CDR3aa: CATSEKGANYGYTF
CDR3nt: TGTGCCACCAGTGAGAAGGGGGCTAACTATGGCTACACCTTC
d_gene: -
j_gene: TRBJ1-2
abundance: many
v_gene: TRBV24-1

CDR3aa: CSARLDPGQGSGYTF
CDR3nt: TGCAGTGCTAGATTGGACCCGGGACAGGGTTCTGGCTACACCTTC
d_gene: TRBD1
j_gene: TRBJ1-2
abundance: many
v_gene: TRBV20-1